One T cell receptor beta chain is described in this entry. Its target is not known. These data are taken from a study of identical twins. Study-wide results and limits: Out-of-frame alpha sequences that twins shared showed excess low generation probability. Fewer insertions marked abundant cord blood beta clonotypes; young adult naive trended weakly, memory not at all.

Per the germline V gene, CDR1 is SNHLY and CDR2 is FYNNEI. Deletions cut 7 bases from V and 4 bases from J, with 17 bases between. This CDR3 is 14 amino acids long. Through template switching, a universal primer site was introduced, and the cDNA contained unique molecular identifiers. Each CDR3 protein gets one entry after TCRdb re-called the 5' RACE reads with MiXCR. In the table there are around 1.7 million distinct CDR3 sequences, about 31% of which are singletons. The specimen sequenced was cord blood. This chain joins TRBV2 and TRBJ2-7; D possibly uses TRBD1 or TRBD2 (5 bases each). This sequence was found in a newborn girl in good health. The CDR3 here is CASKLRDGPYEQYF. CDR3 nucleotides: TGTGCCAGCAAGCTCCGGGACGGTCCATACGAGCAGTACTTC.